This T cell receptor (beta chain) was identified during a study of cytomegalovirus exposure and HLA in healthy donors. In the study overall: In a later analysis, it was reported that the roughly 130 validation repertoires had been produced on the same platform as the 500 to 850 repertoires belonging to the first cohort.

The V gene end was trimmed by 5 bases and the J gene end by 5 bases; junction bases not matched to a gene: 5. Germline loops: CDR1 SGHRS, CDR2 YFSETQ. CDR3 length: 13 amino acids. Libraries were prepared by immunoSEQ multiplex PCR; TCRdb keeps only in-frame clonotypes and omits some of them. This table has 250,000 to 350,000 clones, 70% to 90% appearing once. A few counts support this clone. V and J are TRBV5-1 and TRBJ2-7; 9 bases align to TRBD1. The sequenced sample was PBMCs. This sequence originates from a man aged 25 to 40 in good health and CMV-seronegative. CDR3 nucleotides: TGCGCCAGCAGGTTGACAGGGGGTAACGAGCAGTACTTC. Its translation: CASRLTGGNEQYF.